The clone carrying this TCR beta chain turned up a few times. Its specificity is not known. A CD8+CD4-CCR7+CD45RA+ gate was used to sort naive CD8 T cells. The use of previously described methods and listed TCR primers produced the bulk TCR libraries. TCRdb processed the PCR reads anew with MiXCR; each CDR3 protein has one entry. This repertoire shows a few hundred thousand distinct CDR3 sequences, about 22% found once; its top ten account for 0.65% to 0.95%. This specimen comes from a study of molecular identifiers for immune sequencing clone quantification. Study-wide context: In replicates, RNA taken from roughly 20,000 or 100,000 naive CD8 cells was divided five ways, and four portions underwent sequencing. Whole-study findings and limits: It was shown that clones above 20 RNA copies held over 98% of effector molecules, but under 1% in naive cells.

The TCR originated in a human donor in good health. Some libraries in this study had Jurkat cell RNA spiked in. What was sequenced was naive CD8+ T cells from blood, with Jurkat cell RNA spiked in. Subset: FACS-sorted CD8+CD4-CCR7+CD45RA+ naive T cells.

The DNA for the CDR3 is TGTGCCAGCAGCGTAGAGGGGGAGTGGGGGCCGGGCTACGAGCAGTACTTC. Amino acids: CASSVEGEWGPGYEQYF. The genes are TRBV9 and TRBJ2-7; D perhaps matches TRBD1 (6 bases). Per germline, CDR1 SGDLS and CDR2 YYNGEE. V lost 0 bases and J 3 bases, leaving 19 bases between the germline ends. This CDR3 region has 17 residues.